These T cell receptor beta chains were read from a single sample in a study of shared clonotypes between healthy human individuals. Measured with immunoSEQ multiplex PCR; TCRdb has only the in-frame clones, and not every one. The sample has approximately 740,000 clones, 90% to 95% seen once. Sequences were obtained from naive CD8+ T cells sorted from blood. The receptors were sampled from a man aged 30 to 45 in good health. CDR3s leave out the opening cysteine and the closing phenylalanine or tryptophan. D genes are given only for firm matches.

J: TRBJ1-1; V: TRBV30; D: .; CDR3: AWSVTLQNTEAF
J: TRBJ2-3; V: TRBV5-5; D: TRBD1; CDR3: ASSLGQGADTQY
J: TRBJ1-1; V: TRBV5-4; D: .; CDR3: ASSPGRLQAEAF
J: TRBJ2-5; V: TRBV5-1; D: TRBD1; CDR3: ASSLGDRHQETQY
J: TRBJ2-7; V: TRBV4-3; D: TRBD2; CDR3: ASSQDLRGSSYEQY
J: TRBJ1-1; V: TRBV7-9; D: TRBD1; CDR3: ASSYAPGQGTNTEAF
J: TRBJ1-5; V: TRBV27; D: .; CDR3: ASSSLAPAGNQPQH
J: TRBJ2-7; V: TRBV27; D: TRBD1; CDR3: ASSPRPGDRGYEQY
J: TRBJ2-5; V: TRBV5-4; D: TRBD2; CDR3: ASSLGLAGSQETQY
J: TRBJ2-2; V: TRBV7-8; D: TRBD2; CDR3: ASSLLQGLAVTGELF
J: TRBJ1-5; V: TRBV15; D: .; CDR3: ATSSVNSGNQPQH
J: TRBJ2-1; V: TRBV18; D: .; CDR3: ASSPQEAFDNEQF
J: TRBJ1-4; V: TRBV4-2; D: .; CDR3: ASSQGTNEKLF
J: TRBJ2-3; V: TRBV29-1; D: .; CDR3: SGSAVKSTDTQY
J: TRBJ2-7; V: TRBV27; D: TRBD1; CDR3: ASSWDRAVHEQY
J: TRBJ2-7; V: TRBV27; D: .; CDR3: ASSPTGQGIGGRDYEQY
J: TRBJ2-7; V: TRBV27; D: .; CDR3: ASGTAYEQY
J: TRBJ2-7; V: TRBV10-3; D: TRBD2; CDR3: AIGGLAGEGGYEQY
J: TRBJ2-1; V: TRBV28; D: TRBD2; CDR3: ASSLGLARYNEQF
J: TRBJ2-1; V: TRBV10-2; D: TRBD2; CDR3: ASRLAGSPNEQF
J: TRBJ2-1; V: TRBV19; D: .; CDR3: ASSAGTHNEQF
J: TRBJ1-4; V: TRBV27; D: .; CDR3: ASRADNEKLF
J: TRBJ2-7; V: TRBV28; D: TRBD2; CDR3: ASSLGTSGIYSYEQY
J: TRBJ1-4; V: TRBV5-6; D: TRBD1; CDR3: ASSPNGDRKLF
J: TRBJ2-7; V: TRBV11-2; D: .; CDR3: ASSPSGIVYEQY
J: TRBJ2-7; V: TRBV12-5; D: .; CDR3: ASGFGISYEQY
J: TRBJ2-7; V: TRBV28; D: TRBD1; CDR3: ASSSPPGQAPYEQY